The clone carrying this T cell receptor beta chain was found a few times. The data belong to a study of shared clonotypes between healthy human individuals. Germline loops: CDR1 SGHRS, CDR2 YFSETQ. V was shortened by 1 base and J by 3 bases, with 13 bases between the two germline ends. CDR3 length: 15 amino acids. Unsorted PBMC DNA sequencing spanned ten immunoSEQ deep assay plates. Produced via immunoSEQ multiplex PCR; TCRdb's table is partial and in-frame only. The sample lists some 480,000 clones, 79% occurring once. This sequence originates from a woman between 40 and 50 years old in good health. Some clones in this sample may be carry-over from other donors' samples. The specimen sequenced was PBMCs. The chain employs TRBV5-1 and TRBJ1-2; D uncertain. The CDR3 DNA reads TGCGCCAGCAGCTTGTCGACGGCTGTAGACTATGGCTACACCTTC. Amino acids: CASSLSTAVDYGYTF.